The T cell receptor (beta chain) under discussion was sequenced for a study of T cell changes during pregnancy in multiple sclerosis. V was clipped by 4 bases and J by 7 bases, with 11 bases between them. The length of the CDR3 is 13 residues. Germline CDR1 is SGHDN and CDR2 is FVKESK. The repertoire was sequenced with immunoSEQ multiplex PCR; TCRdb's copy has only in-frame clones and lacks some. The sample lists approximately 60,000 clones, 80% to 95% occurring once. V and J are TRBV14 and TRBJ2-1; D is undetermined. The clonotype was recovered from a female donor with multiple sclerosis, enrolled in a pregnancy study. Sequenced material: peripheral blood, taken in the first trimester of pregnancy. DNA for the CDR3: TGTGCCAGCAGCCGAGATGAGGTTAATGAGCAGTTCTTC. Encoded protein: CASSRDEVNEQFF.